A single sample gave rise to the 7 T cell receptor beta chains below, sequenced in a study of long-term antiretroviral therapy in people with HIV. Survey-level immunoSEQ v3.0 assays were run. Assay: immunoSEQ multiplex PCR; the TCRdb copy retains only in-frame clones and omits some. The table has 20,000 or so clones, 70% to 85% seen once. Here the sequenced sample was unsorted PBMCs, taken 0.9 years after starting antiretroviral therapy. These TCRs come from a man aged 18 to 29 with HIV.

The chain couples TRBV30 to TRBJ1-2; 8 bases map to TRBD1. Per germline, CDR1 GTSNPN and CDR2 SVGIG (reference sequence). The CDR3 has 13 amino acids. V trimming: 2 bases; J trimming: 7 bases; junction bases outside the gene matches: 6. The CDR3 region is CAWSKQGDGGYTF. Written as DNA, the CDR3 is TGTGCCTGGAGTAAACAGGGGGACGGTGGCTACACCTTC.

The chain carries TRBV7-6 and TRBJ1-6; D remains unclear. From germline, CDR1 is SGHVS and CDR2 FNYEAQ. This CDR3 comprises 15 residues. V dropped 0 bases and J dropped 7 bases, with 10 bases sitting between them. The CDR3 DNA follows: TGTGCCAGCAGCTTAGCGAGGGAAATCAATTCACCCCTCCACTTT. It is translated as CASSLAREINSPLHF.

This clone turned up a few times. J is TRBJ1-2 and V is TRBV19, with no clear D. CDR1 and CDR2 from the germline V gene are LNHDA and SQIVND (reference sequence). The CDR3 consists of 14 residues. V gave up 2 bases and J gave up 0 bases, with 7 bases separating them. CDR3 DNA: TGTGCCAGTAGTATAAGAGTAGCTAACTATGGCTACACCTTC. This encodes CASSIRVANYGYTF.

The chain links TRBV4-2 to TRBJ2-7, with a possible D match to TRBD1 (6 bases). Germline CDR1 reads LGHNA; CDR2 reads YNFKEQ. This CDR3 is built from 14 residues. Trimming stripped 4 bases from V and 0 bases from J, with 10 bases between. CDR3 in DNA: TGTGCCAGCAGCCCTCCGACAGGCTCCTACGAGCAGTACTTC. Its protein product is CASSPPTGSYEQYF.

This chain connects TRBV28 to TRBJ2-7; TRBD1 matches at 11 bases. The CDR3 sequence is 13 residues long. Germline V lookup: CDR1 MDHEN, CDR2 SYDVKM. Trimming removed 3 bases from V and 7 bases from J; junction bases left unmatched: 2. The CDR3 region is CASSLGQGGEQYF. The DNA for the CDR3 is TGTGCCAGCAGTTTGGGACAGGGGGGGGAGCAGTACTTC.

This rearrangement joins TRBV18 to TRBJ2-5; 9 bases fit TRBD1. Trimming took 5 bases from V and 6 from J; bases not matched to a gene: 7. This CDR3 is 14 amino acids long. From germline, CDR1 is KGHSH and CDR2 LQKENI. The CDR3 DNA reads TGTGCCAGCTCAGCGCCGGGACAGGGAAAGACCCAGTACTTC. It codes for CASSAPGQGKTQYF.

The chain employs TRBV15 and TRBJ2-5; D is perhaps TRBD1 or TRBD2 (6 bases each). In germline, CDR1 is LNHNV, CDR2 YYDKDF (reference sequence). Trimming took 5 bases from V and 2 from J, leaving 15 bases between them. This CDR3 has 15 residues. As DNA, the CDR3 is TGTGCCACCAGCGCCCCGGGGGCCTTACAAGAGACCCAGTACTTC. Amino acids: CATSAPGALQETQYF.